Described below is a single T cell receptor (beta chain) sequence and its context. Antigen: not known. The sample originates from a study of cytomegalovirus exposure and HLA in healthy donors. PCR used 60 Vbeta primers and 13 Jbeta primers. TCRdb's copy holds only in-frame clones and misses some; the assay was immunoSEQ multiplex PCR. The table lists about 150,000 clones, over 60% of them singletons. Germline V gene lookup returns CDR1 GTSNPN and CDR2 SVGIG (reference sequence). The CDR3 runs 12 residues. Unmatched junction bases numbered 8, after V lost 6 bases and J lost 6 bases. Study-level results: It was only CMV serostatus that was available as immune exposure information.

J is TRBJ2-7 and V is TRBV30, with TRBD2 matching over 7 bases. The sample taken for sequencing was PBMCs. The TCR originated in a man between 40 and 49 years old in good health and CMV-seronegative. The CDR3 DNA sequence: TGTGCCTGTAATCCGGGGGGTGGCGAGCAGTACTTC. Amino acid sequence: CACNPGGGEQYF.